A single TCR beta chain is shown here with its context. Its antigen has not been determined. One base away there is no much larger clone; base qualities are not given. Each collaborating institution followed its own protocols to collect whole blood in K2EDTA tubes. For TCRbeta analysis, collaborator samples were shipped as frozen whole blood, as isolated PBMCs, or as DNA extracted from either sample type. The data originate from a study of blood T cell repertoires in COVID-19 (TCRdb year 2020). Context from the whole study: Collaborator samples came from the United States, Italy and Spain and covered acute and convalescent phases of COVID-19. The material from the prospective study consisted of cDNA or gDNA derived from T cells, B-cell-depleted T cells, or PBMCs. Deeply sampled blood TCRbeta repertoires from subjects exposed to, actively infected with, or recovered from COVID-19 were included in the dataset. The repertoires were released in a freely available public database meant as a resource for research on the immune response to SARS-CoV-2. The samples were drawn from the first 160 participants of the ongoing ImmuneRACE study and from 1,254 subjects provided by 6 global collaborators. The sample metadata nearly always contained a de-identified subject ID, COVID-19 status, age in years and sex. Where available, HLA class I and class II types were obtained from metadata supplied by the sample provider rather than from assay-based typing. Findings and caveats that apply to the study as a whole: The amount of clinical and demographic metadata varied by source and participant and was provided uncurated.

TCRbeta CDR3 regions were amplified from genomic DNA using the immunoSEQ Assay, a bias-controlled multiplex PCR. The authors' analysis ran thus. Nucleated cell counts per sample were estimated from amplification of reference gene primers within the assay. To quantify the absolute abundance of each unique TCRbeta CDR3 rearrangement, sequence reads were collapsed and filtered. For each sample, productive Simpson clonality was calculated as the square root of Simpson's diversity index over productive rearrangements. TCRdb provides this immuneACCESS table in a form limited to in-frame rearrangements. Some clones are lacking; in checked studies, under half of them reflect an unresolved V gene, and why the rest are absent is not known. D and trimming were read from the DNA, whereas the V and J calls and clone size are those reported in that table. The sample records under 450,000 clones, 81% of which are singletons. Around 1% of the sample is in the top ten clones.

CDR1 and CDR2 are drawn from the germline V gene: SGDLS, YYNGEE. V is reduced by 3 bases and J by 2 bases, leaving a spacing of 11 bases between them. The CDR3 contains 15 residues, cysteine and phenylalanine counted. Left in the record is the CDR3 DNA by itself, 45 bases read in frame from the first base. Sequences were obtained from peripheral blood. Recombination connected TRBV9 to TRBJ2-2, with a weak D call of TRBD2 (6 bases match). This receptor was taken from a human donor with acute or convalescent COVID-19. The donor label of this sample is uncertain. At the DNA level, the sequence is TGTGCCAGCAGCGCCTCGGGACTCAACACCGGGGAGCTGTTTTTT. Its translation is CASSASGLNTGELFF.